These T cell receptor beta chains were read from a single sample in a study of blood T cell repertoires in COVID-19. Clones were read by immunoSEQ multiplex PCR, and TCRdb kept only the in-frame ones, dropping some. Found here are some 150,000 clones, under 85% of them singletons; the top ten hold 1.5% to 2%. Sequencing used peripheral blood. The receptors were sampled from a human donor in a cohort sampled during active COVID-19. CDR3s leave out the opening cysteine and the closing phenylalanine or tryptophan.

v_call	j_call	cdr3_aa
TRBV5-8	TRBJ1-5	ASSFRGSNQPQH
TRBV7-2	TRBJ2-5	ASSLGLGGGETQY
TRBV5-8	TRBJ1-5	ASSYDRSNQPQH
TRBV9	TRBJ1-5	ASSAQGQLRQPQH
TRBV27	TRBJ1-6	ASSTGTGVSPLH
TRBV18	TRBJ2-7	ASSPQQRGGMGEQY
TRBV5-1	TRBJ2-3	ASSLRRAGLSADTQY
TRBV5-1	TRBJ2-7	ASSFGGDHEQY
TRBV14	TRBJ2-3	ASSQVIAGAGTDTQY
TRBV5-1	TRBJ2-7	ASSLTTGPSSYEQY
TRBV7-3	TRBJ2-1	ASSFGASGSEEQF
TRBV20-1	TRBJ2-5	SAGQLETQY
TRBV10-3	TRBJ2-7	AVGGGQGYEQY
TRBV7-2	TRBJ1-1	ASSLVAGGNTEAF
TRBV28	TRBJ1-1	ASSLSGRNTEAF
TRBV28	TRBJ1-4	ASRGVTNEKLF
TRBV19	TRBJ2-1	ASSIPGLASVEQF
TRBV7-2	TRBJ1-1	ASGQGLNTEAF
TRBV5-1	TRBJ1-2	ASSLGRQSANYGYT
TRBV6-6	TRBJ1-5	ASSYGWARQNQPQH
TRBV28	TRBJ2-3	ASRLAGVRDTQY
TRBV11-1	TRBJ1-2	ASSRGWTNYGYT
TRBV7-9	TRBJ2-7	ASSSVYEQY
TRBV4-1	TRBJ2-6	ASRLTASGANVLT
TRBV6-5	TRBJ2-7	ASMLPPYRRYEQY
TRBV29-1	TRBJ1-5	SVARTGQPQH
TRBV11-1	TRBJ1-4	ASSLLGAANEKLF
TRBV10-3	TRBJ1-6	ATADRDSPNSPLH
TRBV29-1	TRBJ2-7	SVGQFSSYEQY
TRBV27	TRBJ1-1	ASSSWGQIITTEAF
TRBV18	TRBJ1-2	ASSPGLVQGMTDGYT
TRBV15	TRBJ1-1	ATSRKTGGTNEAF
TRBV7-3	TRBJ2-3	ASSQRVAGVGTDTQY
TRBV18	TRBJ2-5	ASSPSSGGETQY
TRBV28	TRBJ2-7	ASSLMTAYEQY
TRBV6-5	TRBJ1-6	ASSPRGGTGSPLH
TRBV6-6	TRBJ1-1	ASRQGGENTEAF
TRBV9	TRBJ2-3	ASSVFAGGPLADTQY
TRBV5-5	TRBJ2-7	ASSLAPGDSYEQY
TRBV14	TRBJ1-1	ASSTRRSLSEAF
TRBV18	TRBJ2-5	ASSTEREGLQETQY
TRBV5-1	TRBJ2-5	ASSLAGTQETQY
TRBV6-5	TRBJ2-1	ASSLLAGLYNEQF
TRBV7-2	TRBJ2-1	ASSLGTVTYNEQF
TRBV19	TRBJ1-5	ASSMWAPSNQPQH
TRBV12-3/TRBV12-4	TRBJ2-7	ASSFESVEQY
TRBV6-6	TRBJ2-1	ASSSSGAYNEQF
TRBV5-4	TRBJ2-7	ASSPRDEQY
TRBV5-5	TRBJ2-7	ASSLKFPQGAYEQY
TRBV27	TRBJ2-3	ASSRSGSTDTQY
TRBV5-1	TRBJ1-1	ASSLQPNRATNTEAF